The clone carrying this T cell receptor (beta chain) has at least ten counts. Its cognate antigen is unknown. This entry belongs to a study of T-cell reconstitution after alpha-beta-depleted transplantation in children. Unique molecular identifiers were incorporated when the TCRbeta library was constructed. TCRdb re-called the PCR reads with MiXCR, one entry per CDR3 protein. The table lists around 190,000 distinct CDR3 sequences, about 7% of them singletons. Study outcomes and limitations: Diversity and T-cell counts at one year after transplant derived mostly from new T cells. Reports say that about two months after transplant, the alpha-beta T cells came out of several hundred graft clones that had expanded.

Germline lookup yields CDR1 MNHNY and CDR2 SVGAGI (reference sequence). This CDR3 has 11 residues. Trimming stripped 2 bases from V and 8 bases from J, with 4 bases between. The specimen was PBMCs, collected before TCRalphabeta/CD19-depleted stem cell transplant. The chain employs TRBV6-6 and TRBJ2-1, with D hard to call. The TCR sequence derives from a boy under 10 years old with acute lymphoblastic leukemia, due to receive a stem cell transplant. CDR3 DNA sequence: TGTGCCAGCAGTTACACTGATGAGCAGTTCTTC. Protein: CASSYTDEQFF.